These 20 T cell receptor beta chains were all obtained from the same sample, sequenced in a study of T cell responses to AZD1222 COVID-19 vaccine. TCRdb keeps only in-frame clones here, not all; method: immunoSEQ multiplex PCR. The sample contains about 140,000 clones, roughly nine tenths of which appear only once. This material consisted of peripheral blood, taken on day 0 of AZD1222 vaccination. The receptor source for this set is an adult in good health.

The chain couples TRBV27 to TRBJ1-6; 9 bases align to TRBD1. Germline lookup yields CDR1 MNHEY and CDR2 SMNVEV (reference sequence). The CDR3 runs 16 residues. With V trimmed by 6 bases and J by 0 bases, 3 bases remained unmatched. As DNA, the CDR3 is TGTGCCAGCAGGGGGACAGGGAGCTCCTATAATTCACCCCTCCACTTT. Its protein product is CASRGTGSSYNSPLHF.

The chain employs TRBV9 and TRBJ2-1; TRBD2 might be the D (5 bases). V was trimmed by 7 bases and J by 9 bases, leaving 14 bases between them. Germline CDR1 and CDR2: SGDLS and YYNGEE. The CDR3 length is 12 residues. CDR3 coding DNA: TGTGCCAGCTCCCGAACACGGGGTGAGCAGTTCTTC. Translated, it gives CASSRTRGEQFF.

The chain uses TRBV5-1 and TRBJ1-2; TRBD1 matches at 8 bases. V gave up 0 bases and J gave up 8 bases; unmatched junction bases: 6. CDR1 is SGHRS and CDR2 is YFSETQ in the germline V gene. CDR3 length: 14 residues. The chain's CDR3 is CASSLEPGGAGYTF. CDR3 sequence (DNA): TGCGCCAGCAGCTTGGAGCCAGGGGGCGCAGGCTACACCTTC.

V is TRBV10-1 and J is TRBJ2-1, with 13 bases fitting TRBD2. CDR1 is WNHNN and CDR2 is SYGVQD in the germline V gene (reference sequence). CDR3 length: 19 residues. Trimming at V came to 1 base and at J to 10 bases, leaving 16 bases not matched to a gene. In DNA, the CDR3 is TGCGCCAGCAGTGAGTTCCAACCGGGACTAGCGGGGCGAATGGGGGAGCAGTTCTTC. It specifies CASSEFQPGLAGRMGEQFF.

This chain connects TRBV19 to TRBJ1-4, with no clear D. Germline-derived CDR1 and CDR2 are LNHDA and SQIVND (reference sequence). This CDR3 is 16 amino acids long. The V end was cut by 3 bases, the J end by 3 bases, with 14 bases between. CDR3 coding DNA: TGTGCCAGTAGTATTAACGGGCTGGCGTCTAATGAAAAACTGTTTTTT. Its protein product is CASSINGLASNEKLFF.

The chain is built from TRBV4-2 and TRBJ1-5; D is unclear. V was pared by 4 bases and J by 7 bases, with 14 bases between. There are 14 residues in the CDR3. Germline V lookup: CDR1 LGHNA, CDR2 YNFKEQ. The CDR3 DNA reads TGTGCCAGCAGCCCCCGAGGAGGTGAGCAGCCCCAGCATTTT. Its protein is CASSPRGGEQPQHF.

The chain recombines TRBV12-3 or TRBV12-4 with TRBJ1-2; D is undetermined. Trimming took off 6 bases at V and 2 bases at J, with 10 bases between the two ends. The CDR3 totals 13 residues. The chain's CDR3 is CASSPGLNYGYTF. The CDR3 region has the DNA TGTGCCAGCAGCCCCGGTTTGAACTATGGCTACACCTTC.

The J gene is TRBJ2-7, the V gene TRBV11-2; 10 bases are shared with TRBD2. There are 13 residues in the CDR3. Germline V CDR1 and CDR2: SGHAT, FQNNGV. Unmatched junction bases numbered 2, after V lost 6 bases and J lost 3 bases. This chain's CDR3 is CASRPSGGYEQYF. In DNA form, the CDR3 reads TGTGCCAGCAGACCTAGCGGGGGCTACGAGCAGTACTTC.

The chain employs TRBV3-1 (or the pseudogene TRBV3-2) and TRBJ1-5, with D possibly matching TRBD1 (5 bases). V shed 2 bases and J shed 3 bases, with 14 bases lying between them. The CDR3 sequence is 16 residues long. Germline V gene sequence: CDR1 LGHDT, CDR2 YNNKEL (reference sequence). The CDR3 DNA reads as TGTGCCAGCAGCCAATCTTATGGGACCCCCAATCAGCCCCAGCATTTT. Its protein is CASSQSYGTPNQPQHF.

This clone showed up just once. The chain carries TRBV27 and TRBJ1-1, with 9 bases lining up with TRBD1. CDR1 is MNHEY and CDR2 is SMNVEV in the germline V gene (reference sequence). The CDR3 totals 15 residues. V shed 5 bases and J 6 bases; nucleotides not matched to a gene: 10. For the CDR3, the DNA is TGTGCCAGCAGTGCGAACAGGGGGCGTTGGGCTGAAGCTTTCTTT. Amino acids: CASSANRGRWAEAFF.

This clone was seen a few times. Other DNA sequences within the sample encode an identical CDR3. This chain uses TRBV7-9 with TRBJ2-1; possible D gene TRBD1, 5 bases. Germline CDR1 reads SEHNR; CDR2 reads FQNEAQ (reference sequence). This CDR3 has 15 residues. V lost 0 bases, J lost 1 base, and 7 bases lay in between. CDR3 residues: CASSLAGVSYNEQFF. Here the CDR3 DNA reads TGTGCCAGCAGCTTAGCAGGGGTTTCCTACAATGAGCAGTTCTTC. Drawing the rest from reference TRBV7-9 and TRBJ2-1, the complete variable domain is DTGVSQNPRHKITKRGQNVTFRCDPISEHNRLYWYRQTLGQGPEFLTYFQNEAQLEKSRLLSDRFSAERPKGSFSTLEIQRTEQGDSAMYLCASSLAGVSYNEQFFGPGTRLTVL.

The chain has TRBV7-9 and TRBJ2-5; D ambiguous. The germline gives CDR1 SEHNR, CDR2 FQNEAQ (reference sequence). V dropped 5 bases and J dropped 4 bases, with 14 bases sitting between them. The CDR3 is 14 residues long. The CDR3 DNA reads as TGTGCCAGCAGCCCTCTAGGCAGTTCAGAGACCCAGTACTTC. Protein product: CASSPLGSSETQYF.

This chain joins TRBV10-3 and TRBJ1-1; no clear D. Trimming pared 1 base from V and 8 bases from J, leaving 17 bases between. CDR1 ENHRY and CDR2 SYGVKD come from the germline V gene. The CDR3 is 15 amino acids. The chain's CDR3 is CAISEFESTPAEAFF. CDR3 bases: TGTGCCATCAGTGAGTTCGAGTCGACTCCGGCAGAAGCTTTCTTT.

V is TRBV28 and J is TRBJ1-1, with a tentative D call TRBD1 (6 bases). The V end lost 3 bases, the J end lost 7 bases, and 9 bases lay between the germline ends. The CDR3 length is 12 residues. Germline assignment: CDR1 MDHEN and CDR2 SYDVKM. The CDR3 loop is CASSFGTFEAFF. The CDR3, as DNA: TGTGCCAGCAGTTTTGGGACATTTGAAGCTTTCTTT.

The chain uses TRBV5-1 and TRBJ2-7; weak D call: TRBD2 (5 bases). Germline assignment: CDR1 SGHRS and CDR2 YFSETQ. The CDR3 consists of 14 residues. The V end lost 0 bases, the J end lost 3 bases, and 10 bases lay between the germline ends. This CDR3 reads CASSLGELYYEQYF. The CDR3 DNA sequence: TGCGCCAGCAGCTTGGGGGAGCTCTACTACGAGCAGTACTTC. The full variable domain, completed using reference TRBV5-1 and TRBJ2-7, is KAGVTQTPRYLIKTRGQQVTLSCSPISGHRSVSWYQQTPGQGLQFLFEYFSETQRNKGNFPGRFSGRQFSNSRSEMNVSTLELGDSALYLCASSLGELYYEQYFGPGTRLTVT.

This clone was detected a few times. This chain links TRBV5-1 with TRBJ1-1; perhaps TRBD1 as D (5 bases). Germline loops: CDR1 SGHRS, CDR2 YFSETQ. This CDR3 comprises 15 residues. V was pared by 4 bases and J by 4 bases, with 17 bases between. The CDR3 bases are TGCGCCAGCAGCCGATTGGGGGGTGAGGGCACTGAAGCTTTCTTT. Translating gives CASSRLGGEGTEAFF. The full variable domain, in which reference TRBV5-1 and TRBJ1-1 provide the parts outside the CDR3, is KAGVTQTPRYLIKTRGQQVTLSCSPISGHRSVSWYQQTPGQGLQFLFEYFSETQRNKGNFPGRFSGRQFSNSRSEMNVSTLELGDSALYLCASSRLGGEGTEAFFGQGTRLTVV.

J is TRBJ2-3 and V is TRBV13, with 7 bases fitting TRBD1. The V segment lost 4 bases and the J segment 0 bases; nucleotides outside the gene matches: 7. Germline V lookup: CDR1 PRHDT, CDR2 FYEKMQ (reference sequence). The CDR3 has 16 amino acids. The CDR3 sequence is CASSSWTGFSTDTQYF. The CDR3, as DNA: TGTGCCAGCAGCTCCTGGACAGGCTTTAGCACAGATACGCAGTATTTT.

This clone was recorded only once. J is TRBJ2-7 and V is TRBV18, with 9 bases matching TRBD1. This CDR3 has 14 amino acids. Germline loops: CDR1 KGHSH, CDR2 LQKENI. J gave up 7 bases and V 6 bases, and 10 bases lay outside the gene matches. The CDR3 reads CASSRTGVHVEQYF. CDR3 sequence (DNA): TGTGCCAGCTCCCGGACAGGGGTCCATGTGGAGCAGTACTTC.

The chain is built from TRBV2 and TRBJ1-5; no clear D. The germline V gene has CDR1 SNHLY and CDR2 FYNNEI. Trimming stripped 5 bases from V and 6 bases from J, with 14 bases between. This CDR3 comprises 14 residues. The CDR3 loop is CASSLEPRGQPQHF. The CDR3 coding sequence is TGTGCCAGCAGTCTGGAACCCCGGGGTCAGCCCCAGCATTTT.

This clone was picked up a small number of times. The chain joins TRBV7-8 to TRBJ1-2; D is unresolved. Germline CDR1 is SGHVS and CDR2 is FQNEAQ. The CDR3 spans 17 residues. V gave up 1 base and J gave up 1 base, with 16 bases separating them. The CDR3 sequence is CASSLVVLQVDNYGYTF. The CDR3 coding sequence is TGTGCCAGCAGCTTAGTAGTTCTGCAGGTTGATAACTATGGCTACACCTTC.